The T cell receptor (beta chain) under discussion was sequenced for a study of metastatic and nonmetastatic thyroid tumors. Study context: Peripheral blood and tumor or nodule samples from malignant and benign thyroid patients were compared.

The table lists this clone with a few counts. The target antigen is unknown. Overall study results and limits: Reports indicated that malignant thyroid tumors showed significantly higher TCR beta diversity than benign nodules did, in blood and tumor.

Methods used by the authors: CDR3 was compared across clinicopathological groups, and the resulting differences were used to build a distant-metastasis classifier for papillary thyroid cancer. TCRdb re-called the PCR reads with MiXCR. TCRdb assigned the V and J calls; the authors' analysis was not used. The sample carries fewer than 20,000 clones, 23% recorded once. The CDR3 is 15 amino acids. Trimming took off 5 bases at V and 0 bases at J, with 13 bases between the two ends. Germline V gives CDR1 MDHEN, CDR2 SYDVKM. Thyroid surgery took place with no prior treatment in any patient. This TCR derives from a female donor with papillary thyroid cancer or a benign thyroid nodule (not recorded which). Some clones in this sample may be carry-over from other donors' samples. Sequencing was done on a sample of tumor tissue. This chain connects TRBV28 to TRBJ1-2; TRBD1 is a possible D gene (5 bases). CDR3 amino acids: CASSLRQPANYGYTF. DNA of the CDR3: TGTGCCAGCAGTCTTAGACAGCCAGCTAACTATGGCTACACCTTC.